Presented here are 5 T cell receptor beta chains from one specimen sequenced in a study of T cells in Graves' hyperthyroidism and ophthalmopathy. Amplification yielded TCR beta CDR3 regions, with RNA transcripts as the source. TCR CDR3 underwent first-round RT-PCR with the HTBI primer set. TCRdb redid the calling of the multiplex PCR reads with MiXCR, one entry per CDR3 protein. This table has roughly 530,000 distinct CDR3 sequences, 15% to 20% appearing once. Sequencing input: blood. Receptors were obtained from a young woman with Graves' ophthalmopathy.

At least ten counts were recorded for this clonotype. The rearrangement uses TRBV7-2 and TRBJ2-1, with 12 bases aligning to TRBD2. This CDR3 is built from 18 residues. Losses at the gene ends were 5 bases for V and 8 bases for J; bases not matched to a gene: 16. Per the germline V gene, CDR1 is SGHTA and CDR2 is FQGNSA. The CDR3 DNA follows: TGTGCCAGCAGCCCTCGGGACGGACTAGCGGGACTTTCGTATGAGCAGTTCTTC. Protein sequence: CASSPRDGLAGLSYEQFF. Full variable domain (missing parts from reference TRBV7-2 and TRBJ2-1): GAGVSQSPSNKVTEKGKDVELRCDPISGHTALYWYRQSLGQGLEFLIYFQGNSAPDKSGLPSDRFSAERTGGSVSTLTIQRTQQEDSAVYLCASSPRDGLAGLSYEQFFGPGTRLTVL.

This clonotype has more than one count but fewer than ten. The CDR3 loop is CASSELREPGYTF. CDR3 bases: TGTGCCAGCAGTGAACTTCGGGAGCCGGGCTACACCTTC. The chain is built from TRBV6-1 and TRBJ1-2, with D unclear. The length of the CDR3 is 13 residues. The germline gives CDR1 MNHNS, CDR2 SASEGT. Trimming took off 2 bases at V and 8 bases at J, with 12 bases between the two ends.

V is TRBV7-9 and J is TRBJ2-1; D remains unclear. Germline CDR1 reads SEHNR; CDR2 reads FQNEAQ (reference sequence). V was trimmed by 1 base and J by 8 bases, leaving 15 bases between them. The CDR3 length is 15 residues. The CDR3 sequence: CASSLVKLGKDEQFF. CDR3 nucleotide sequence: TGTGCCAGCAGCTTAGTTAAGTTAGGGAAGGATGAGCAGTTCTTC.

This clonotype was seen repeatedly, ten times or more. V is TRBV7-3 and J is TRBJ2-5, with D perhaps TRBD2 (5 bases). Germline lookup yields CDR1 SGHTA and CDR2 FQGTGA. The CDR3 covers 16 residues. V lost 5 bases and J 4 bases, leaving 20 bases between the germline ends. The CDR3 nucleotides are TGTGCCAGCAGCCGCCCCGAGTTAGGAGGCCGAGAGACCCAGTACTTC. This sequence encodes CASSRPELGGRETQYF.

There are many counts of this clonotype. The rearrangement uses TRBV7-8 and TRBJ1-1; D is undetermined. The V gene's germline CDR1 is SGHVS and CDR2 FQNEAQ. The V end was cut by 1 base, the J end by 0 bases, with 9 bases between. CDR3 length: 15 residues. The CDR3 DNA reads as TGTGCCAGCAGCTTAGGACGGATTTTGAACACTGAAGCTTTCTTT. This gives the protein CASSLGRILNTEAFF.